This T cell receptor (beta chain) was identified during a study of technical replicates of blood from a few donors. The table came from immunoSEQ multiplex PCR; TCRdb's copy has only in-frame clones and leaves some out. The profile shows over 90,000 clones, roughly 95% of them singletons. The J segment lost 4 bases and the V segment lost 7 bases, leaving 7 bases of the junction unmatched. Germline loops: CDR1 SNHLY, CDR2 FYNNEI. CDR3 length equals 14 residues. The TCR was taken from a human donor in good health. The rearrangement uses TRBV2 and TRBJ1-2; 9 positions agree with TRBD1. Material for sequencing was T cells isolated from PBMCs. This CDR3 reads CASTRDRAIYGYTF. CDR3 nucleotide sequence: TGTGCCAGCACTCGGGACAGGGCGATCTATGGCTACACCTTC. The whole variable domain, remainder taken from reference TRBV2 and TRBJ1-2, is EPEVTQTPSHQVTQMGQEVILRCVPISNHLYFYWYRQILGQKVEFLVSFYNNEISEKSEIFDDQFSVERPDGSNFTLKIRSTKLEDSAMYFCASTRDRAIYGYTFGSGTRLTVV.